Shown below are 10 T cell receptor beta chains from a single sample sequenced in a study of T cell responses to AZD1222 COVID-19 vaccine. The assay was immunoSEQ multiplex PCR, and TCRdb's table has in-frame clones only and misses some. The repertoire holds 210,000 or so clones, with about 93% as singletons. The specimen was peripheral blood, collected on day 0 of MenACWY control vaccination. The receptors were sampled from an adult in good health.

This clone has a handful of counts. This chain joins TRBV19 and TRBJ1-2, with TRBD1 identical over 8 bases. In germline, CDR1 is LNHDA, CDR2 SQIVND (reference sequence). The trim removed 8 bases at V and 3 bases at J, leaving 5 bases unmatched. The CDR3 is 13 residues long. Here the CDR3 DNA reads TGTGCCAGTCGACAGGGGCAATACTATGGCTACACCTTC. It encodes CASRQGQYYGYTF.

A remark on this clone: One junction end does not reproduce the germline sequence, and a read error may be involved. The rearrangement uses TRBV18 and TRBJ1-6; a possible D gene is TRBD1 (5 bases). Germline V gives CDR1 KGHSH, CDR2 LQKENI. This CDR3 is built from 17 residues. CDR3 residues: CASSPRNPGHPNSPLHF. CDR3 nucleotide sequence: TGTGCCAGCTCCCCACGAAATCCCGGACACCCTAATTCACCCCTCCACTTT.

The gene calls are TRBV5-1 and TRBJ2-1; TRBD2 agrees at 8 bases. The CDR3 loop spans 21 amino acids. Trimming took 4 bases from V and 0 from J; bases not matched to a gene: 21. Germline V lookup: CDR1 SGHRS, CDR2 YFSETQ. The CDR3: CASSPRGAGEKLSSSYNEQFF. CDR3 coding DNA: TGCGCCAGCAGCCCCCGGGGAGCGGGGGAAAAATTATCGAGCTCCTACAATGAGCAGTTCTTC.

The chain recombines TRBV6-5 with TRBJ1-1; D unresolved. V was shortened by 0 bases and J by 0 bases, with 11 bases between the two germline ends. The CDR3 extends over 16 amino acids. Germline CDR1 MNHEY, CDR2 SVGAGI. The CDR3 sequence is CASSYSRRIMNTEAFF. The CDR3 DNA is TGTGCCAGCAGTTACTCGAGGAGGATAATGAACACTGAAGCTTTCTTT.

This chain connects TRBV27 to TRBJ1-2; tentative D call: TRBD1 (6 bases). Germline loops: CDR1 MNHEY, CDR2 SMNVEV (reference sequence). V shed 6 bases and J shed 2 bases, with 10 bases lying between them. This CDR3 region has 13 residues. Here the CDR3 DNA reads TGTGCCAGCAGGGTACAGGGCAACTATGGCTACACCTTC. Protein product: CASRVQGNYGYTF.

The chain joins TRBV5-1 to TRBJ1-2; no definite D call. Germline V gene sequence: CDR1 SGHRS, CDR2 YFSETQ. V was clipped by 3 bases and J by 2 bases, with 5 bases between them. The CDR3 totals 12 residues. The CDR3 loop reads CASSSGNYGYTF. CDR3 in DNA: TGCGCCAGCAGCTCGGGAAACTATGGCTACACCTTC. The variable domain in full, completed from reference TRBV5-1 and TRBJ1-2, reads KAGVTQTPRYLIKTRGQQVTLSCSPISGHRSVSWYQQTPGQGLQFLFEYFSETQRNKGNFPGRFSGRQFSNSRSEMNVSTLELGDSALYLCASSSGNYGYTFGSGTRLTVV.

V is TRBV27 and J is TRBJ1-2; the match to TRBD1 covers 9 bases. With V trimmed by 2 bases and J by 7 bases, 8 bases remained unmatched. Germline assignment: CDR1 MNHEY and CDR2 SMNVEV (reference sequence). CDR3 length: 15 residues. The CDR3 sequence is CASSLGQGIASGYTF. Written as DNA, the CDR3 is TGTGCCAGCAGTTTAGGACAGGGGATAGCCAGTGGCTACACCTTC.

This chain joins TRBV6-2 or TRBV6-3 and TRBJ2-1, with 9 bases aligning to TRBD1. The CDR3 spans 18 residues. Germline CDR1 and CDR2: MNHEY and SVGEGT. The V and J ends lost 1 base and 3 bases, in that order; junction bases with no gene match: 10. The CDR3 reads CASSYLDRGVLIYNEQFF. The CDR3 DNA reads as TGTGCCAGCAGTTACTTGGACAGGGGCGTTCTCATCTACAATGAGCAGTTCTTC.

The count of this clone is one. V usage is TRBV5-1 and J usage is TRBJ1-1; D is possibly TRBD1 (6 bases). V was trimmed by 1 base and J by 1 base, leaving 8 bases between them. CDR1 is SGHRS and CDR2 is YFSETQ in the germline V gene. This CDR3 region has 14 residues. Here the CDR3 reads CASSLQGTNTEAFF. In nucleotides, the CDR3 is TGCGCCAGCAGCTTGCAGGGGACGAACACTGAAGCTTTCTTT.

V is TRBV5-6 and J is TRBJ1-1; D uncertain. V was shortened by 2 bases and J by 2 bases, with 7 bases between the two germline ends. Per the germline V gene, CDR1 is SGHDT and CDR2 is YYEEEE. The CDR3 covers 13 residues. CDR3: CASSFDGNTEAFF. CDR3 DNA: TGTGCCAGCAGCTTTGACGGAAACACTGAAGCTTTCTTT.